This T cell receptor (beta chain) derives from a study of CD8+ T cells in alopecia areata. Study-level background: For the treated group, dosing was oral tofacitinib at 5 to 10 mg twice daily. The share of scalp area affected provided the severity score for treated patients. Notes on the study in general: Tofacitinib significantly decreased scalp clonality and expanded CD8+ clones among top 100. More clonal than normal scalp was lesional scalp, particularly alopecia totalis/universalis.

Noted treatment: oral pan-JAK inhibitor, 5-10 mg twice daily. The CDR3 has 16 amino acids. V lost 8 bases and J lost 1, with 18 bases in between. Germline V lookup: CDR1 LNHNV, CDR2 YYDKDF (reference sequence). Notes on this clone: Its specificity is unknown.

Once RNA had been extracted, it was reverse transcribed into cDNA to act as the sequencing template. TCRdb keeps only in-frame clones here, not all; method: immunoSEQ multiplex PCR. The table lists 150,000 to 200,000 clones, more than 55% of them singletons. The sample in question was CD4+ T cells sorted from blood, obtained between weeks 47 and 50, from a patient treated with tofacitinib. The origin of this receptor is a human donor with alopecia areata. V usage is TRBV15 and J usage is TRBJ1-5; D is uncertain. CDR3 sequence reads: CATSRFVGKSNQPQHF. The CDR3, as DNA: TGTGCCACCTCAAGGTTTGTGGGTAAGAGCAATCAGCCCCAGCATTTT.